The 15 T cell receptor beta chains given below trace back to one sample, sequenced in a study of Graves' ophthalmopathy and Graves' hyperthyroidism listed by TCRdb under 2018. The sequencer was an Illumina HiSeq 2000. For repertoire sequencing, TCR beta CDR3 regions were amplified from RNA transcripts. A first-round RT-PCR used HTBI primers with the Qiagen OneStep RT-PCR kit, followed by a second-round multiplex PCR, size selection and purification. Through fastp at Q25 and MiXCR, TCRdb rebuilt clones from the public reads, retaining in-frame beta chains. Rows are unified per CDR3 protein, each entry keeping the most common DNA and genes. The sample has over a million distinct CDR3 sequences on record, around a third of them singletons. Clones ranked in the top ten supply approximately 10% of the sample. What was sequenced was peripheral blood or thyroid tissue (not recorded which). The receptor source for this set is an adult man with Graves' hyperthyroidism.

The rearrangement joins TRBV28 to TRBJ1-1, with D tentatively TRBD1 (5 bases). The CDR3 covers 14 residues. CDR1 MDHEN and CDR2 SYDVKM come from the germline V gene. V lost 5 bases, J lost 3 bases, and 13 bases lay in between. The CDR3 is CASSPGDLYTEAFF. Written as DNA, the CDR3 is TGTGCCAGCAGTCCTGGGGACCTTTACACTGAAGCTTTCTTT.

This clonotype was seen more than once but under ten times. The V and J genes are TRBV10-3 and TRBJ2-7; D is tentatively TRBD1 or TRBD2 (5 bases each). CDR1 is ENHRY and CDR2 is SYGVKD in the germline V gene. Trimming left V 10 bases short and J 0 bases short, with 19 bases between. The CDR3 consists of 15 residues. Written as DNA, the CDR3 is TGTGCCAGCAGGGCCGTGGGACGGTCCTCCTACGAGCAGTACTTC. Encoded protein: CASRAVGRSSYEQYF.

Ten or more counts support this clonotype. The chain combines TRBV6-5 with TRBJ1-6, with 7 bases lining up with TRBD1. Germline CDR1 and CDR2: MNHEY and SVGAGI. V lost 7 bases and J lost 7; bases outside the gene matches: 7. The CDR3 totals 14 residues. CDR3 in amino acids: CASNRQGINSPLHF. The CDR3 DNA follows: TGTGCCAGCAATCGACAGGGCATAAATTCACCCCTCCACTTT.

Notes on this clonotype: Possible read error: a much larger clone is one base away. The rearrangement joins TRBV19 to TRBJ1-5, with a weak D call TRBD1 (5 bases). Trimming shortened V by 5 bases and J by 0 bases, and 14 bases separated the two germline ends. The CDR3 spans 16 residues. Germline CDR1 is LNHDA and CDR2 is SQIVND (reference sequence). The CDR3 DNA reads TGTGCCAGTAGTCCGAGACAGCGAGTTAGCAATCAGCCCCAGCATTTT. Amino acids: CASSPRQRVSNQPQHF.

The chain carries TRBV2 and TRBJ2-2; D gene ambiguous. CDR1 SNHLY and CDR2 FYNNEI come from the germline V gene. The length of the CDR3 is 13 residues. V lost 8 bases to trimming and J lost 6 bases, with 13 bases between them. The CDR3 is CASFGMGSGELFF. CDR3 in DNA: TGTGCCAGCTTTGGCATGGGGTCCGGGGAGCTGTTTTTT.

In this sample, this clonotype turned up a few times. CDR3 DNA: TGTGCCAGCAGCTTTTATAAGGGCACCCTCCACTTT. Protein sequence: CASSFYKGTLHF. V usage is TRBV7-2 and J usage is TRBJ1-6; D gene uncertain. The length of the CDR3 is 12 residues. Trimming removed 3 bases from V and 14 bases from J, with 11 bases in between. The germline CDR1 and CDR2 sequences are SGHTA and FQGNSA.

This clonotype has just a few counts. This rearrangement joins TRBV28 to TRBJ1-1; 10 bases line up with TRBD1. The V and J ends lost 6 bases and 0 bases, in that order; junction bases with no gene match: 10. Per the germline V gene, CDR1 is MDHEN and CDR2 is SYDVKM. The CDR3 is 17 amino acids. The CDR3 loop reads CASSSGTGAFLNTEAFF. The CDR3 DNA reads as TGTGCCAGCAGCTCCGGGACAGGGGCCTTCTTGAACACTGAAGCTTTCTTT.

In this sample, this clonotype turned up many times. The genes are TRBV14 and TRBJ1-2, with D possibly being TRBD1 (5 bases). Germline lookup yields CDR1 SGHDN and CDR2 FVKESK. V shed 0 bases and J shed 3 bases, with 20 bases lying between them. The CDR3 totals 18 residues. The CDR3 loop reads CASSQDRRRQSFDYGYTF. The CDR3 nucleotides read TGTGCCAGCAGCCAAGATAGAAGGAGACAGAGTTTTGACTATGGCTACACCTTC.

This clonotype turned up a few times. The gene calls are TRBV5-1 and TRBJ1-1; 7 bases fit TRBD1. V lost 4 bases and J lost 2; bases outside the gene matches: 11. The germline V gene encodes CDR1 SGHRS and CDR2 YFSETQ. The CDR3 is made up of 16 amino acids. The CDR3 DNA reads TGCGCCAGCAGCCCAGGACAGGAGGGCTCCAACACTGAAGCTTTCTTT. The encoded protein is CASSPGQEGSNTEAFF.

Here the CDR3 reads CSALLAGGGETQYF. The CDR3, as DNA: TGCAGCGCACTCTTGGCGGGGGGTGGAGAGACCCAGTACTTC. The chain has TRBV29-1 and TRBJ2-5, with 8 bases matching TRBD2. Germline V gene data show CDR1 as SQVTM and CDR2 as ANQGSEA. This CDR3 spans 14 amino acids. J gave up 4 bases and V 7 bases, and 11 bases lay outside the gene matches.

The rearrangement links TRBV10-2 to TRBJ1-6, with TRBD1 matching 8 bases. Losses at the gene ends were 8 bases for V and 9 bases for J; bases not matched to a gene: 12. The germline gives CDR1 WSHSY, CDR2 SAAADI. This CDR3 contains 15 residues. CDR3 sequence reads: CASRSTGDGRSPLHF. The CDR3 nucleotides are TGCGCCAGCCGATCGACAGGGGACGGACGTTCACCCCTCCACTTT.

Many counts were recorded for this clonotype. The genes are TRBV5-1 and TRBJ2-2; 8 bases agree with TRBD2. The CDR3 has 16 residues. V was pared by 4 bases and J by 0 bases, with 5 bases of the junction left unmatched. The V gene's germline CDR1 is SGHRS and CDR2 YFSETQ. In DNA form, the CDR3 reads TGCGCCAGCAGCCATGGACTAGCCCCGAACACCGGGGAGCTGTTTTTT. It encodes CASSHGLAPNTGELFF. The full variable domain, with the rest looked up from reference TRBV5-1 and TRBJ2-2, is KAGVTQTPRYLIKTRGQQVTLSCSPISGHRSVSWYQQTPGQGLQFLFEYFSETQRNKGNFPGRFSGRQFSNSRSEMNVSTLELGDSALYLCASSHGLAPNTGELFFGEGSRLTVL.

J is TRBJ2-7 and V is TRBV9; 7 bases fit TRBD1. V lost 4 bases and J lost 5; bases outside the gene matches: 6. Germline CDR1 and CDR2: SGDLS and YYNGEE. There are 13 residues in the CDR3. The CDR3 DNA reads as TGTGCCAGCAGCCGACAGGGTGATGACGAGCAGTACTTC. It is translated as CASSRQGDDEQYF.

V and J are TRBV20-1 and TRBJ1-1; D is ambiguous. CDR3 length: 15 residues. The germline V and J ends were trimmed by 5 bases and 6 bases, with 22 bases remaining between them. Per germline, CDR1 DFQATT and CDR2 SNEGSKA (reference sequence). The CDR3 nucleotides read TGCAGTGCTCCGGACTGGCATACGTTGAGGTCTGAAGCTTTCTTT. Protein sequence: CSAPDWHTLRSEAFF.

This clonotype was detected ten times or more. The genes are TRBV10-3 and TRBJ2-5, with a tentative D call TRBD1 (5 bases). CDR3 size: 13 residues. The V gene's germline CDR1 is ENHRY and CDR2 SYGVKD. V was clipped by 10 bases and J by 5 bases, with 17 bases between them. The DNA for the CDR3 is TGTGCCACCCACGCCAGGGCCGGGGAGACCCAGTACTTC. It is translated as CATHARAGETQYF.